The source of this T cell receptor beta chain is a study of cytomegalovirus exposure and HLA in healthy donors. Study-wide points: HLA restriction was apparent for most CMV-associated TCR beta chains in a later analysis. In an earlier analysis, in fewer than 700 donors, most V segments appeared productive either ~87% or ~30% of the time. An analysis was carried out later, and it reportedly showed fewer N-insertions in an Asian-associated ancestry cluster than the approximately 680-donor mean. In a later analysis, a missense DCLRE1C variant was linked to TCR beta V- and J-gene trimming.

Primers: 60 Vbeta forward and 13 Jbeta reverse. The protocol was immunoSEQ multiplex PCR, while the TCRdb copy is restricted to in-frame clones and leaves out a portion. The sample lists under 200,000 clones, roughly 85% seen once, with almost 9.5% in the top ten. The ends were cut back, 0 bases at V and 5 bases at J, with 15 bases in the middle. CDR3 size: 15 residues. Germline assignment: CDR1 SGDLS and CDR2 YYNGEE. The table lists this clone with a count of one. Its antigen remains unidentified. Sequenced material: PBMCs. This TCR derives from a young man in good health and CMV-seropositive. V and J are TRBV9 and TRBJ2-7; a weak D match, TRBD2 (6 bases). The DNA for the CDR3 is TGTGCCAGCAGCGTAGCGGGGGACCAGGCTAACGAGCAGTACTTC. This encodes CASSVAGDQANEQYF.